The 11 T cell receptor beta chains in this list originate from one sample, sequenced in a study of human T cells and chemical hapten exposure. Each CDR3 protein gets one entry after TCRdb re-called the RACE reads with MiXCR. Among about 45,000 distinct CDR3 sequences listed, nearly 4.5% were seen once. Described time point: healthy volunteer bleed at 2 weeks. From whole blood left unfractionated, total RNA was extracted. Sequenced input: whole blood. The receptors originated from a human donor in good health. Some clones in this sample may be carry-over from other donors' samples.

This chain joins TRBV11-2 and TRBJ2-1, with 7 bases matching TRBD2. The V gene's germline CDR1 is SGHAT and CDR2 FQNNGV. Trimming at V came to 4 bases and at J to 8 bases, leaving 20 bases not matched to a gene. This CDR3 comprises 18 residues. CDR3 amino acids: CASSSRGLLKVRGDEQFF. In DNA, the CDR3 is TGTGCCAGCAGCTCACGAGGGCTCCTTAAGGTCCGGGGGGATGAGCAGTTCTTC.

This clonotype was counted a few times. The chain recombines TRBV11-2 with TRBJ2-3; the D call may be TRBD1 or TRBD2 (6 bases each). CDR1 and CDR2 (germline): SGHAT, FQNNGV. CDR3 length: 16 amino acids. Trimming pared 5 bases from V and 4 bases from J, leaving 19 bases between. CDR3 amino acids: CASSPGVRERADTQYF. For the CDR3, the DNA is TGTGCCAGCAGCCCAGGGGTCCGGGAGAGAGCAGATACGCAGTATTTT. The entire variable domain, with the rest obtained from reference TRBV11-2 and TRBJ2-3, is as follows: EAGVAQSPRYKIIEKRQSVAFWCNPISGHATLYWYQQILGQGPKLLIQFQNNGVVDDSQLPKDRFSAERLKGVDSTLKIQPAKLEDSAVYLCASSPGVRERADTQYFGPGTRLTVL.

This clonotype was observed many times. The gene calls are TRBV29-1 and TRBJ1-2; TRBD1 might be the D (5 bases). Trimming removed 0 bases from V and 0 bases from J, with 11 bases in between. Looked up from germline, CDR1 is SQVTM and CDR2 is ANQGSEA. There are 15 residues in the CDR3. The CDR3 protein is CSVEDGGITNYGYTF. The CDR3 bases are TGCAGCGTTGAAGATGGGGGGATTACTAACTATGGCTACACCTTC.

The sample holds many counts of this clonotype. The V gene is TRBV27, the J gene TRBJ1-4; D remains unclear. CDR3 length equals 14 residues. Per the germline V gene, CDR1 is MNHEY and CDR2 is SMNVEV (reference sequence). Trimming cost V 6 bases and J 10 bases, with 18 bases left between them. The CDR3 coding sequence is TGTGCCAGCAGATCGACGCTCCCCGCCGGAAAACTGTTTTTT. It encodes CASRSTLPAGKLFF.

The table lists this clonotype with many counts. The rearrangement joins TRBV29-1 to TRBJ2-4; possible D gene TRBD1, 6 bases. Germline V CDR1 and CDR2: SQVTM, ANQGSEA. V shed 4 bases and J shed 6 bases, with 16 bases lying between them. The length of the CDR3 is 14 residues. The CDR3 spells CSVVGQGQVNIQYF. The CDR3 region has the DNA TGCAGCGTTGTGGGCCAGGGGCAGGTAAACATTCAGTACTTC. The full variable domain, in which reference TRBV29-1 and TRBJ2-4 provide the parts outside the CDR3, is SAVISQKPSRDICQRGTSLTIQCQVDSQVTMMFWYRQQPGQSLTLIATANQGSEATYESGFVIDKFPISRPNLTFSTLTVSNMSPEDSSIYLCSVVGQGQVNIQYFGAGTRLSVL.

This clonotype showed up many times. J is TRBJ2-7 and V is TRBV7-9, with D possibly TRBD1 on 5 matching bases. This CDR3 has 13 residues. The V and J ends lost 5 bases and 5 bases respectively, with 13 bases between them. The germline V gene encodes CDR1 SEHNR and CDR2 FQNEAQ (reference sequence). CDR3 DNA: TGTGCCAGCAGCCTGACAGTGGGCCACGAGCAGTACTTC. This sequence encodes CASSLTVGHEQYF.

In regard to this clonotype: This may be a read error: a much more frequent sequence differs by one nucleotide. The CDR3 end shows no conserved phenylalanine or tryptophan, and so a read error is likely. V is TRBV28 and J is TRBJ2-3; D may be TRBD1 (6 bases). This CDR3 contains 15 residues. Trimming took off 5 bases at V and 2 bases at J, with 14 bases between the two ends. The germline V gene encodes CDR1 MDHEN and CDR2 SYDVKM. The DNA of the CDR3 is TGTGCCAGCAGTCCTGGGGGCAGGGACACAGATACGCAGTATTCT. Translation: CASSPGGRDTDTQYS.

This clonotype was counted ten times or more. V is TRBV4-1 and J is TRBJ2-5; unclear D gene. Looked up from germline, CDR1 is MGHRA and CDR2 is YSYEKL. The CDR3 covers 15 residues. Between the trimmed V and J ends, which lost 5 bases and 1 base, there was a span of 14 bases. For the CDR3, the DNA is TGCGCCAGCAGCTCACTAACCCTTACCCAAGAGACCCAGTACTTC. Translation gives CASSSLTLTQETQYF.

This clonotype was seen only a few times. The gene calls are TRBV7-2 and TRBJ2-7; TRBD2 matches at 8 bases. CDR1 is SGHTA, CDR2 FQGNSA, per germline. The CDR3 is 18 amino acids. The V gene end was trimmed by 3 bases and the J gene end by 1 base; junction bases not matched to a gene: 14. The CDR3 is CASSLRGSGEPNSYEQYF. CDR3 coding DNA: TGTGCCAGCAGCTTGAGGGGTAGCGGGGAACCTAATTCCTACGAGCAGTACTTC. Drawing the rest from reference TRBV7-2 and TRBJ2-7, the complete variable domain is GAGVSQSPSNKVTEKGKDVELRCDPISGHTALYWYRQSLGQGLEFLIYFQGNSAPDKSGLPSDRFSAERTGGSVSTLTIQRTQQEDSAVYLCASSLRGSGEPNSYEQYFGPGTRLTVT.

This clonotype showed up many times. The chain joins TRBV20-1 to TRBJ1-5; the D is unclear. Trimming left V 6 bases short and J 6 bases short, with 15 bases between. In germline, CDR1 is DFQATT, CDR2 SNEGSKA (reference sequence). The CDR3 totals 13 residues. As DNA, the CDR3 is TGCAGTGCCAGTGTCAGGTCCGGTCAGCCCCAGCATTTT. This translates into CSASVRSGQPQHF.

This clonotype was recorded at least ten times. The V call is TRBV5-1, the J call TRBJ1-6; 8 nucleotides match TRBD1. V dropped 4 bases and J dropped 6; count of bases not matched to a gene: 12. This CDR3 has 17 residues. Per germline, CDR1 SGHRS and CDR2 YFSETQ. CDR3 in amino acids: CASSPWTGTVSNSPLHF. The DNA for the CDR3 is TGCGCCAGCAGCCCTTGGACAGGGACCGTATCTAATTCACCCCTCCACTTT.